The 8 T cell receptor beta chains given below trace back to one sample, sequenced in a study of cytomegalovirus exposure and HLA in healthy donors. It was with 60 Vbeta and 13 Jbeta primers that the PCR ran. Data came from immunoSEQ multiplex PCR; TCRdb stores just in-frame clones and leaves some out. The sample consists of 100,000 to 150,000 clones, about 85% of them appearing once. Input material: PBMCs. These receptor sequences come from a man aged 18 to 30 in good health and CMV-seropositive.

The CDR3 protein is CASSMPGTGELFF. CDR3 nucleotides: TGTGCCAGTAGTATGCCCGGGACCGGGGAGCTGTTTTTT. The gene calls are TRBV19 and TRBJ2-2; D gene unclear. The CDR3 consists of 13 residues. Trimming removed 3 bases from V and 5 bases from J, with 7 bases in between. Germline V gene data show CDR1 as LNHDA and CDR2 as SQIVND (reference sequence). The whole variable domain, remainder taken from reference TRBV19 and TRBJ2-2, is DGGITQSPKYLFRKEGQNVTLSCEQNLNHDAMYWYRQDPGQGLRLIYYSQIVNDFQKGDIAEGYSVSREKKESFPLTVTSAQKNPTAFYLCASSMPGTGELFFGEGSRLTVL.

The chain uses TRBV7-2 and TRBJ2-7, with D maybe TRBD2 (5 bases). This CDR3 has 15 residues. With 1 base removed from V and 2 bases from J, the gap between germline ends came to 12 bases. From germline, CDR1 is SGHTA and CDR2 FQGNSA. The CDR3 region is CASSLVSPGTYEQYF. In DNA, the CDR3 is TGTGCCAGCAGCTTAGTCTCCCCGGGGACCTACGAGCAGTACTTC.

The chain combines TRBV29-1 with TRBJ2-7; TRBD1 agrees at 10 bases. The CDR3 extends over 14 amino acids. V lost 5 bases to trimming and J lost 2 bases; unmatched junction nucleotides: 6. Germline CDR1 is SQVTM and CDR2 is ANQGSEA. This CDR3 reads CSVSGTGAPYEQYF. The CDR3, as DNA: TGCAGCGTTTCCGGGACAGGGGCTCCCTACGAGCAGTACTTC.

In DNA, the CDR3 is TGTGCCAGCAGCTTATTCGGACAGGGGAGCTCCTACGAGCAGTACTTC. Protein sequence: CASSLFGQGSSYEQYF. This chain uses TRBV7-2 with TRBJ2-7; TRBD1 agrees at 9 bases. V dropped 2 bases and J dropped 0; count of bases not matched to a gene: 5. Germline loops: CDR1 SGHTA, CDR2 FQGNSA. This CDR3 contains 16 residues.

In its sample, this clone was seen a few times. The rearrangement joins TRBV4-2 to TRBJ2-1; TRBD1 aligns across 8 bases. CDR3 length equals 18 residues. Germline CDR1 LGHNA, CDR2 YNFKEQ. Losses at the gene ends were 0 bases for V and 0 bases for J; bases not matched to a gene: 7. CDR3 DNA: TGTGCCAGCAGCCAAGATGATCAGGGGGCAATCTCCTACAATGAGCAGTTCTTC. It specifies CASSQDDQGAISYNEQFF.

The chain couples TRBV4-1 to TRBJ1-3; D gene unclear. This CDR3 has 17 residues. The germline V gene has CDR1 MGHRA and CDR2 YSYEKL. V lost 1 base and J lost 0, with 13 bases in between. The CDR3 region has the DNA TGCGCCAGCAGCCAAGTAGGCGGGCCGAACTCTGGAAACACCATATATTTT. Encoded protein: CASSQVGGPNSGNTIYF.

This clone was seen just once. This chain connects TRBV4-2 to TRBJ2-7; D is undetermined. This CDR3 contains 13 residues. Germline loops: CDR1 LGHNA, CDR2 YNFKEQ. Trimming stripped 0 bases from V and 5 bases from J, with 8 bases between. DNA of the CDR3: TGTGCCAGCAGCCAAGATCTGGGCGACGAGCAGTACTTC. Its translation is CASSQDLGDEQYF.

The gene calls are TRBV19 and TRBJ1-5, with TRBD1 matching over 8 bases. V lost 5 bases and J lost 9; bases outside the gene matches: 12. CDR1 is LNHDA, CDR2 SQIVND, per germline (reference sequence). The CDR3 is 15 amino acids. The CDR3, as DNA: TGTGCCAGTAGTGCACAAGGACAGGGATTGAGGCCCCAGCATTTT. Translated: CASSAQGQGLRPQHF.